The clone carrying this T cell receptor beta chain was seen only once. Its antigen is unknown. The data were produced by immunoSEQ multiplex PCR, yet TCRdb's version contains in-frame clones alone and is incomplete. Here the sample spans 100,000 to 130,000 clones, around 95% being singletons. The sample originates from a study of cytomegalovirus exposure and HLA in healthy donors. Study-wide findings and caveats: The CMV antigen specificity of a few CMV-associated chains was confirmed through in vitro analysis. TCR sequences were mostly rare, though some public TCRs occurred in many donors. Altogether, 164 TCR beta chains were recorded as cytomegalovirus-associated.

The donors were members of the validation cohort, which comprised about 120 subjects and was separate from the first cohort of some 680 subjects. Germline CDR1 MDHEN, CDR2 SYDVKM. The V and J ends lost 4 bases and 0 bases respectively, with 8 bases between them. The CDR3 runs to 14 residues. The sequence derives from a woman under 30 in good health and CMV-seronegative. The V gene is TRBV28, the J gene TRBJ2-3, with D perhaps matching TRBD2 (6 bases). The source material was PBMCs. CDR3 DNA sequence: TGTGCCAGCAGTTCGGGGGATAGCACAGATACGCAGTATTTT. This codes for CASSSGDSTDTQYF.